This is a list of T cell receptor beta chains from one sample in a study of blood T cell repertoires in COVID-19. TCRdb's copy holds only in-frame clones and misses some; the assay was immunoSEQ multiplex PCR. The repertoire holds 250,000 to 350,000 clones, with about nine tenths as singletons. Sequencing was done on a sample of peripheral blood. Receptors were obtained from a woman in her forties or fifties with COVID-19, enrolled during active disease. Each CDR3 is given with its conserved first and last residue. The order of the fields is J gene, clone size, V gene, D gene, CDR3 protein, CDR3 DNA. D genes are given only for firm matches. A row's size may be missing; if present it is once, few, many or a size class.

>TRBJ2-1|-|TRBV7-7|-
CASSLGLADVNEQFF
TGTGCCAGCAGCTTGGGACTGGCAGATGTCAATGAGCAGTTCTTC
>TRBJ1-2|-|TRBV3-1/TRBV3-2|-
CASSQDRGSGYTF
TGTGCCAGCAGCCAAGATAGGGGCAGTGGCTACACCTTC
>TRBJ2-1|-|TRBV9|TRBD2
CASSVSGAGYNEQFF
TGTGCCAGCAGCGTATCGGGAGCGGGGTACAATGAGCAGTTCTTC
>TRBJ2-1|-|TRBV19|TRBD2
CATRAGPRGHNEQFF
TGTGCCACCCGAGCGGGACCAAGAGGACACAATGAGCAGTTCTTC
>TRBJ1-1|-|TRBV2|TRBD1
CASSDNRGNTEAFF
TGTGCCAGCAGTGACAACAGGGGGAACACTGAAGCTTTCTTT
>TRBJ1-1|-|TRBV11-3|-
CASSPRRAMTEAFF
TGTGCCAGCAGCCCACGTCGTGCGATGACTGAAGCTTTCTTT
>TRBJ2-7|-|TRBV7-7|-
CASSLRREGSYEQYF
TGTGCTAGCAGCTTAAGGCGTGAGGGCTCCTACGAGCAGTACTTC
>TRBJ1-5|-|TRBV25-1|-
CASSDSSNQPQHF
TGTGCCAGCAGTGACAGTAGCAATCAGCCCCAGCATTTT
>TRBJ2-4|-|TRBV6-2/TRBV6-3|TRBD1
CASSGQGWNIQYF
TGTGCCAGCAGCGGACAGGGTTGGAACATTCAGTACTTC
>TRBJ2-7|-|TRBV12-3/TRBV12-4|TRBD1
CASSLEGAIEQYF
TGTGCCAGCAGTTTAGAGGGGGCGATCGAGCAGTACTTC
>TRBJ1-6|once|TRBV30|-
CAWSDGNQGPLHF
TGTGCCTGGAGTGACGGAAACCAGGGACCCCTCCACTTT
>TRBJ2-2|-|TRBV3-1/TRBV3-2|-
CASSRGPGSAGELFF
TGTGCCAGCAGCCGGGGGCCGGGTAGCGCCGGGGAGCTGTTTTTT
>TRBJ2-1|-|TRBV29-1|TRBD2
CSGKTSANEQFF
TGCAGCGGGAAGACTAGCGCAAATGAGCAGTTCTTC
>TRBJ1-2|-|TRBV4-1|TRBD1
CASSLRQGSNYGYTF
TGCGCCAGCAGCCTTCGACAGGGCTCTAACTATGGCTACACCTTC
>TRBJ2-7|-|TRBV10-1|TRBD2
CASSSGRVSWEQYF
TGCGCCAGCAGCAGCGGGAGGGTGTCTTGGGAGCAGTACTTC
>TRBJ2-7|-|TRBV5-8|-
CASSLRGYSSGSYEQYF
TGTGCCAGCAGCTTGAGGGGGTACAGTTCCGGGTCCTACGAGCAGTACTTC
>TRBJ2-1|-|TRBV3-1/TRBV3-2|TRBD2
CASSRGLALEQFF
TGTGCCAGCAGCCGCGGACTAGCGCTTGAGCAGTTCTTC
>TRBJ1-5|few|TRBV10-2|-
CASSVGARGRHF
TGCGCCAGCAGTGTGGGGGCCCGGGGAAGGCATTTT
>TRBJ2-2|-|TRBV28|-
CAAKQGGTGELFF
TGTGCCGCCAAACAGGGCGGGACCGGGGAGCTGTTTTTT
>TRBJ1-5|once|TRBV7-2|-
CASSPREGLGNQPQHF
TGTGCCAGCAGCCCCCGGGAGGGATTAGGCAATCAGCCCCAGCATTTT
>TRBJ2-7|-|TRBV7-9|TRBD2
CASSLDRLAGVRSEQYF
TGTGCCAGCAGCTTAGATCGGCTAGCGGGAGTCCGTAGCGAGCAGTACTTC
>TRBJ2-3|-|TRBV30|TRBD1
CAWRRQGVTDTQYF
TGTGCCTGGAGACGACAGGGGGTCACAGATACGCAGTATTTT
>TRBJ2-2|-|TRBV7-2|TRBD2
CASSPGLAANTGELFF
TGTGCCAGCAGCCCGGGACTAGCGGCGAACACCGGGGAGCTGTTTTTT
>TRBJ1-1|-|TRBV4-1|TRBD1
CASSQTGTAAPAIEAFF
TGCGCCAGCAGCCAAACCGGGACAGCTGCACCCGCCATTGAAGCTTTCTTT
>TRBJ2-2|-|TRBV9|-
CASSASATPNTGELFF
TGTGCCAGCAGCGCGTCCGCGACACCGAACACCGGGGAGCTGTTTTTT
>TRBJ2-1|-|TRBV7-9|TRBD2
CASSLAVAGGPGEQFF
TGTGCCAGCAGCTTAGCTGTGGCGGGAGGGCCCGGTGAGCAGTTCTTC
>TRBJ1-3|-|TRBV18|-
CASSPFPPQQGISGNTIYF
TGTGCCAGCTCACCCTTTCCCCCCCAGCAGGGTATCTCTGGAAACACCATATATTTT
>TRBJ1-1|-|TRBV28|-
CASNYALGGEKNTEAFF
TGTGCCAGCAACTACGCATTGGGGGGGGAAAAGAACACTGAAGCTTTCTTT
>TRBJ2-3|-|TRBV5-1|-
CASSLKETSTDTQYF
TGCGCCAGCAGCTTGAAAGAGACTAGCACAGATACGCAGTATTTT
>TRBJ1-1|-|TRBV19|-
CASSPQTGYLTEAFF
TGTGCCAGTAGTCCGCAGACAGGATATCTCACTGAAGCTTTCTTT
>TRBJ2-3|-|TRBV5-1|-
CASWRDFTDTQYF
TGCGCCAGCTGGAGGGACTTCACAGATACGCAGTATTTT
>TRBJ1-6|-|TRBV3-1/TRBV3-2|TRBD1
CASSLGQGSSPLHF
TGTGCCAGCAGCCTAGGACAGGGGAGTTCACCCCTCCACTTT
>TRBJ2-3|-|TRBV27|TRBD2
CASSLISGSADTQYF
TGTGCCAGCAGTTTGATTAGCGGGAGTGCAGATACGCAGTATTTT
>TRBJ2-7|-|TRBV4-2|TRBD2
CASAALSGNSYEQYF
TGTGCCAGCGCCGCGCTCAGCGGGAACTCCTACGAGCAGTACTTC
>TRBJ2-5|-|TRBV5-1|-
CASSRKENQETQYF
TGCGCCAGCAGCCGAAAGGAGAATCAAGAGACCCAGTACTTC
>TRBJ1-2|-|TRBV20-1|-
CSAEENYGYTF
TGCAGTGCTGAGGAAAACTATGGCTACACCTTC
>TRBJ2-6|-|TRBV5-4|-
CASSAGGANVLTF
TGTGCCAGCTCAGCAGGGGGGGCCAACGTCCTGACTTTC
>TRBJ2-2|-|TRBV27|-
CASRTLANTGELFF
TGTGCCAGCAGGACCCTAGCGAACACCGGGGAGCTGTTTTTT
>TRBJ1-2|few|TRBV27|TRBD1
CASRTTGGYGYTF
TGTGCCAGCAGAACGACAGGGGGGTATGGCTACACCTTC
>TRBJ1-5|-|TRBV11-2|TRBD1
CASSVTGTDISQPQHF
TGTGCCAGCAGCGTCACCGGGACAGATATTAGTCAGCCCCAGCATTTT
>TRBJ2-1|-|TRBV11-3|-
CASSYYNNEQFF
TGTGCCAGCAGCTACTACAACAATGAGCAGTTCTTC
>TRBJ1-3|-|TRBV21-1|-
CASSKGAWGVGNTIYF
-
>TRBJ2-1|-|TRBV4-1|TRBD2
CASSQAGGKYNEQFF
TGCGCCAGCAGCCAAGCGGGAGGCAAATACAATGAGCAGTTCTTC